This TCR beta chain was captured in a study of blood T cell repertoires in COVID-19. Study-level background: From T cells, B-cell-depleted T cells, or PBMCs came the material, which was cDNA or gDNA.

Only in-frame clones appear in the TCRdb table, and some are missing; sequencing was by immunoSEQ multiplex PCR. This table has 60,000 to 90,000 clones, about 85% appearing once. From germline, CDR1 is MNHEY and CDR2 SMNVEV (reference sequence). V lost 3 bases to trimming and J lost 6 bases, with 15 bases between them. The CDR3 spans 16 residues. During active infection, Seattle patients enrolled and were then monitored through disease. This sequence joins TRBV27 and TRBJ1-6, with D tentatively TRBD1 (6 bases). The receptor's source is a man aged 55 to 70 with COVID-19, enrolled during active disease. The sample taken for sequencing was peripheral blood. CDR3 coding DNA: TGTGCCAGCAGTTTGGACCTACAGGGATTTAATTCACCCCTCCACTTT. The encoded protein is CASSLDLQGFNSPLHF.